This T cell receptor (beta chain) was captured by sequencing in a study of blood T cells in healthy people across ages. Findings of the study overall: The recorded TCR beta diversity per million T cells decreased in a roughly linear manner with age.

For the second PCR, which ran for roughly 6 to 11 cycles, a sample-barcoded 5' primer and a J-beta primer mix were used. Each CDR3 protein gets one entry after TCRdb re-called the 5' RACE reads with MiXCR. This table holds some 1,000,000 distinct CDR3 sequences, around 27% found once. V lost 5 bases to trimming and J lost 4 bases, with 26 bases between them. The CDR3 is 17 amino acids. Germline lookup yields CDR1 SQVTM and CDR2 ANQGSEA. Turning to this clonotype: The antigen remains unidentified.

These data were also filed under a second study, of T cells of mothers and their children. That source adds: Slightly higher overlap, not significant, was seen in related mother-child pairs than in unrelated pairs.

Material: blood. The chain joins TRBV29-1 to TRBJ1-2, with D maybe TRBD1 (6 bases). The source is a girl aged 2 to 10 in good health. CDR3 residues: CSVYLPGYTGSLYGYTF. In DNA, the CDR3 is TGCAGCGTTTATCTACCGGGTTACACAGGGTCCCTCTATGGCTACACCTTC.